These 10 T cell receptor beta chains originate from one sample sequenced in a study of OX40 agonist ivuxolimab in advanced cancers. Profiled with immunoSEQ multiplex PCR; TCRdb holds only in-frame clones, not every one. The sample includes about 17,000 clones, roughly four fifths of them seen just once. The source material was CD4+ or CD8+ T cells sorted from blood, sampled in a trial of the OX40 agonist ivuxolimab. Receptor source: an adult with an advanced solid tumor such as melanoma, head and neck, liver or kidney cancer.

V usage is TRBV4-1 and J usage is TRBJ2-1; 9 bases map to TRBD2. The length of the CDR3 is 15 residues. Germline V gene data show CDR1 as MGHRA and CDR2 as YSYEKL. V gave up 3 bases and J gave up 8 bases; unmatched junction bases: 8. The CDR3, as DNA: TGCGCCAGCAGCCACCCGGGACTAGCAATCTATGAGCAGTTCTTC. Translation: CASSHPGLAIYEQFF.

The chain couples TRBV5-4 to TRBJ2-7; 9 positions agree with TRBD1. The V gene end was trimmed by 4 bases and the J gene end by 5 bases; junction bases not matched to a gene: 4. This CDR3 has 13 amino acids. Germline V gives CDR1 SGHNT, CDR2 YYREEE (reference sequence). The CDR3 region is CASSRTGDHEQYF. The CDR3 nucleotides are TGTGCCAGCAGCAGGACAGGGGACCACGAGCAGTACTTC. The full variable domain, in which reference TRBV5-4 and TRBJ2-7 provide the parts outside the CDR3, is ETGVTQSPTHLIKTRGQQVTLRCSSQSGHNTVSWYQQALGQGPQFIFQYYREEENGRGNFPPRFSGLQFPNYSSELNVNALELDDSALYLCASSRTGDHEQYFGPGTRLTVT.

This rearrangement joins TRBV6-5 to TRBJ2-1; 10 bases align to TRBD2. This CDR3 is 16 amino acids long. Trimming took 0 bases from V and 8 from J; bases not matched to a gene: 7. Germline CDR1 MNHEY, CDR2 SVGAGI. The CDR3, as DNA: TGTGCCAGCAGTTACTCCGGACTAGCGGAGGGATATGAGCAGTTCTTC. It encodes CASSYSGLAEGYEQFF.

The rearrangement uses TRBV10-1 and TRBJ1-1; no clear D. This CDR3 is 13 amino acids long. The germline V and J ends were trimmed by 4 bases and 2 bases, with 8 bases remaining between them. Germline CDR1 WNHNN, CDR2 SYGVQD (reference sequence). The CDR3 loop reads CASSGWANTEAFF. CDR3 nucleotide sequence: TGCGCCAGCAGTGGATGGGCTAACACTGAAGCTTTCTTT.

The J gene is TRBJ1-5, the V gene TRBV27, with 7 bases aligning to TRBD1. This CDR3 spans 14 amino acids. J was trimmed by 3 bases and V by 6 bases; bases with no gene match: 5. The germline V gene encodes CDR1 MNHEY and CDR2 SMNVEV (reference sequence). The CDR3 sequence: CASSRTGVNQPQHF. The CDR3 bases are TGTGCCAGCAGCCGCACAGGGGTCAATCAGCCCCAGCATTTT.

The chain couples TRBV5-5 to TRBJ2-6; D may be TRBD1 (6 bases). The CDR3 covers 15 residues. Germline V gene data show CDR1 as SGHKS and CDR2 as YYEKEE (reference sequence). Trimming removed 5 bases at V and 2 bases at J, with 11 bases between. This chain's CDR3 is CASSLAGAGANVLTF. The CDR3 DNA sequence: TGTGCCAGCAGTTTAGCAGGGGCTGGGGCCAACGTCCTGACTTTC.

This rearrangement joins TRBV27 to TRBJ2-7; D is perhaps TRBD1 (5 bases). The V gene's germline CDR1 is MNHEY and CDR2 SMNVEV (reference sequence). Trimming took 6 bases from V and 1 from J, leaving 13 bases between them. The CDR3 consists of 14 residues. The chain's CDR3 is CASRNRSPSYEQYF. The CDR3 bases are TGTGCCAGCAGGAACAGGTCCCCTTCCTACGAGCAGTACTTC.

The chain employs TRBV18 and TRBJ2-1; either TRBD1 or TRBD2 may fit D (5 bases each). V gave up 3 bases and J gave up 8 bases, with 14 bases separating them. The CDR3 contains 14 residues. CDR1 and CDR2 from the germline V gene are KGHSH and LQKENI. The CDR3 protein is CASSPRQPGDEQFF. The CDR3 DNA is TGTGCCAGCTCACCCAGACAGCCCGGGGATGAGCAGTTCTTC.

In its sample, this clone was seen once. V is TRBV5-6 and J is TRBJ1-5, with 7 bases lining up with TRBD1. With 4 bases clipped from V and 7 bases from J, the junction kept 17 bases outside the gene matches. The CDR3 totals 17 residues. Germline V lookup: CDR1 SGHDT, CDR2 YYEEEE. CDR3 in amino acids: CASSPLRERQGFQPQHF. In DNA form, the CDR3 reads TGTGCCAGCAGCCCCCTCCGGGAAAGACAGGGATTCCAGCCCCAGCATTTT.

This rearrangement joins TRBV6-7 to TRBJ2-1, with 9 nucleotides matching TRBD2. TRBV6-7 is an open reading frame, and its role is uncertain. This CDR3 has 16 amino acids. V shed 1 base, J shed 4 bases, and the junction held 5 bases outside the gene matches. The CDR3 DNA reads TGTGCCAGCAGTTACTTAGCGGGAGCAGGGTACAATGAGCAGTTCTTC. Its translation: CASSYLAGAGYNEQFF.